A single sample gave rise to the 23 T cell receptor beta chains below, sequenced in a study of neoadjuvant nivolumab and ipilimumab in lung cancer. TCRdb's copy holds only in-frame clones and misses some; the assay was immunoSEQ multiplex PCR. This repertoire shows around 7,700 clones, 79% found once; its top ten account for less than 8.5%. The sample was adjacent normal lung tissue, taken after neoadjuvant nivolumab, alone or with ipilimumab, at or shortly before surgery. These receptor sequences come from an adult with non-small cell lung cancer.

The chain couples TRBV6-5 to TRBJ1-3, with a possible D match to TRBD1 (6 bases). CDR1 MNHEY and CDR2 SVGAGI come from the germline V gene. Trimming pared 10 bases from V and 8 bases from J, leaving 12 bases between. This CDR3 spans 11 amino acids. CDR3 bases: TGTGCCACCCACGGGGGGCACACCATATATTTT. Translating it yields CATHGGHTIYF.

This clone has a handful of counts. The CDR3 reads CASSPQTGRSYEQYF. DNA for the CDR3: TGTGCCAGTAGTCCGCAGACAGGGAGGTCCTACGAGCAGTACTTC. The chain links TRBV19 to TRBJ2-7; possibly TRBD1 for D (7 bases). Looked up from germline, CDR1 is LNHDA and CDR2 is SQIVND (reference sequence). V was shortened by 5 bases and J by 1 base, with 15 bases between the two germline ends. The CDR3 extends over 15 amino acids.

This clone was found a few times. This rearrangement joins TRBV6-6 to TRBJ1-5; D unclear. V lost 4 bases and J lost 10, with 2 bases in between. CDR3 length: 9 amino acids. Germline V CDR1 and CDR2: MNHNY, SVGAGI (reference sequence). The CDR3 protein is CASSFPQHF. In nucleotides, the CDR3 is TGTGCCAGCAGTTTCCCCCAGCATTTT.

The chain couples TRBV30 to TRBJ2-3; 7 bases line up with TRBD2. The J segment lost 2 bases and the V segment lost 5 bases, leaving 7 bases of the junction unmatched. CDR1 GTSNPN and CDR2 SVGIG come from the germline V gene (reference sequence). The CDR3 is 14 amino acids. DNA for the CDR3: TGTGCCTGGGGGAGCGGGGACCCCACAGATACGCAGTATTTT. Its protein is CAWGSGDPTDTQYF.

The chain joins TRBV10-3 to TRBJ2-1; 7 bases are shared with TRBD2. Germline trimming cut 7 bases from V and 7 bases from J; bases unmatched to any gene: 13. Germline CDR1 is ENHRY and CDR2 is SYGVKD. The CDR3 covers 15 residues. The chain's CDR3 is CAITVGGGPGNEQFF. The CDR3 DNA reads as TGTGCCATCACGGTGGGCGGGGGACCTGGAAATGAGCAGTTCTTC.

This rearrangement joins TRBV6-6 to TRBJ2-7, with D possibly matching TRBD2 (6 bases). Trimming pared 4 bases from V and 4 bases from J, leaving 8 bases between. This CDR3 has 12 amino acids. The germline V gene has CDR1 MNHNY and CDR2 SVGAGI (reference sequence). The CDR3 protein is CASSWGVYEQYF. Written as DNA, the CDR3 is TGTGCCAGCAGTTGGGGGGTGTACGAGCAGTACTTC.

Of note for this clone: Mismatch with germline at one junction end may stem from a read error. The chain uses TRBV5-1 and TRBJ1-1; TRBD1 aligns across 7 bases. The CDR3 has 14 amino acids. Per germline, CDR1 SGHRS and CDR2 YFSETQ. The CDR3 here is CASTLTGMNTEAFF. CDR3 nucleotides: TGCGCCAGCACCTTGACAGGGATGAACACTGAAGCTTTCTTT.

Only one count was recorded for this clone. The chain combines TRBV5-1 with TRBJ1-2; a weak D match, TRBD1 (6 bases). Germline V CDR1 and CDR2: SGHRS, YFSETQ. The CDR3 length is 16 residues. Between the trimmed V and J ends, which lost 4 bases and 2 bases, there was a span of 18 bases. The CDR3 nucleotides read TGCGCCAGCAGCGGTTTGTTGGATACAGGGAACTATGGCTACACCTTC. This translates into CASSGLLDTGNYGYTF.

This chain joins TRBV12-5 and TRBJ2-7, with D unresolved. Trimming took off 4 bases at V and 7 bases at J, with 11 bases between the two ends. CDR3 length equals 12 residues. Germline V gene sequence: CDR1 LGHNT, CDR2 FRNRAP. The DNA of the CDR3 is TGTGCTAGTGGTTCGACCCCGGAGGAGCAGTACTTC. Protein product: CASGSTPEEQYF. The whole variable domain, remainder taken from reference TRBV12-5 and TRBJ2-7, is DARVTQTPRHKVTEMGQEVTMRCQPILGHNTVFWYRQTMMQGLELLAYFRNRAPLDDSGMPKDRFSAEMPDATLATLKIQPSEPRDSAVYFCASGSTPEEQYFGPGTRLTVT.

The chain recombines TRBV7-2 with TRBJ1-2, with a possible D match to TRBD1 (5 bases). Germline V gene sequence: CDR1 SGHTA, CDR2 FQGNSA. The germline V and J ends were trimmed by 5 bases and 7 bases, with 11 bases remaining between them. This CDR3 contains 12 residues. Written as DNA, the CDR3 is TGTGCCAGCAGCGGGCGGACAAGTGGCTACACCTTC. Residues: CASSGRTSGYTF.

The chain is built from TRBV12-5 and TRBJ2-3; TRBD1 agrees at 8 bases. Per germline, CDR1 LGHNT and CDR2 FRNRAP. V was pared by 1 base and J by 4 bases, with 1 base of the junction left unmatched. The CDR3 totals 14 residues. CDR3 sequence: CASGLGTGPDTQYF. CDR3 bases: TGTGCTAGTGGTTTGGGGACAGGGCCAGATACGCAGTATTTT.

CDR3 protein: CASSSRQGGYNEQFF. The CDR3 nucleotides read TGTGCCAGCAGCTCCCGGCAGGGTGGGTACAATGAGCAGTTCTTC. The V and J genes are TRBV11-3 and TRBJ2-1; maybe TRBD1 (5 bases). The ends were cut back, 4 bases at V and 4 bases at J, with 14 bases in the middle. This CDR3 has 15 amino acids. Germline CDR1 reads SGHNT; CDR2 reads YENEEA.

This chain joins TRBV6-5 and TRBJ2-7, with 8 bases lining up with TRBD1. The V segment lost 7 bases and the J segment 1 base; nucleotides outside the gene matches: 6. CDR1 and CDR2 from the germline V gene are MNHEY and SVGAGI. This CDR3 is 14 amino acids long. CDR3 sequence (DNA): TGTGCCAGCAAAGGGCAGGGGGCTTCCTACGAGCAGTACTTC. It yields the protein CASKGQGASYEQYF.

This clone appeared a single time. The J gene is TRBJ2-2, the V gene TRBV2, with D possibly being TRBD1 (6 bases). Germline-derived CDR1 and CDR2 are SNHLY and FYNNEI. This CDR3 is 14 amino acids long. V was trimmed by 6 bases and J by 1 base, leaving 9 bases between them. CDR3 coding DNA: TGTGCCAGCAGCCCGGGACAGAACACCGGGGAGCTGTTTTTT. Its protein product is CASSPGQNTGELFF.

The rearrangement uses TRBV27 and TRBJ2-7; unclear D gene. Germline CDR1 and CDR2: MNHEY and SMNVEV (reference sequence). The V gene lost 3 bases and the J gene lost 3 bases, with 15 bases spanning the gap. The CDR3 length is 15 residues. The CDR3 DNA reads as TGTGCCAGCAGTTTCACGCTGGCGGTCCGCTACGAGCAGTACTTC. Amino acids: CASSFTLAVRYEQYF.

In DNA, the CDR3 is TGTGCCAGCAGCTTAGAGTCGGGGCGCACCTACGAGCAGTACTTC. It yields the protein CASSLESGRTYEQYF. The chain uses TRBV7-8 and TRBJ2-7; D is tentatively TRBD1 or TRBD2 (5 bases each). The V end was cut by 1 base, the J end by 2 bases, with 12 bases between. Germline CDR1 and CDR2: SGHVS and FQNEAQ. The CDR3 sequence is 15 residues long.

The chain employs TRBV4-3 and TRBJ2-7, with a weak D call TRBD2 (5 bases). V lost 0 bases and J lost 0, with 12 bases in between. The CDR3 covers 16 residues. From germline, CDR1 is LGHNA and CDR2 YSLEER. The CDR3 protein is CASSQEARGFSYEQYF. The CDR3 bases are TGCGCCAGCAGCCAAGAGGCTCGGGGATTCTCCTACGAGCAGTACTTC.

V is TRBV14 and J is TRBJ1-1, with D possibly being TRBD1 (5 bases). V lost 8 bases and J 7 bases, leaving 20 bases between the germline ends. This CDR3 comprises 14 residues. Looked up from germline, CDR1 is SGHDN and CDR2 is FVKESK. Here the CDR3 reads CASDPPGVFGEAFF. The CDR3 DNA reads TGTGCCAGCGACCCGCCGGGGGTATTTGGTGAAGCTTTCTTT.

The rearrangement links TRBV5-1 to TRBJ2-1; D is possibly TRBD2 (7 bases). Trimming stripped 6 bases from V and 9 bases from J, with 22 bases between. Germline lookup yields CDR1 SGHRS and CDR2 YFSETQ. The CDR3 is 15 residues long. CDR3 coding DNA: TGCGCCAGCAACATGGCCCAGTCGGGGGGCGGTGAGCAGTTCTTC. Translating it yields CASNMAQSGGGEQFF.

J is TRBJ1-6 and V is TRBV9; 10 nucleotides match TRBD1. The CDR3 totals 17 residues. The junction had 7 bases not matched to a gene; V was cut back by 0 bases and J by 7 bases. The germline V gene has CDR1 SGDLS and CDR2 YYNGEE. CDR3 sequence (DNA): TGTGCCAGCAGCGTAGAGATTGGGACAGGGGTCAATTCACCCCTCCACTTT. Its translation is CASSVEIGTGVNSPLHF. The full variable domain, in which reference TRBV9 and TRBJ1-6 provide the parts outside the CDR3, is DSGVTQTPKHLITATGQRVTLRCSPRSGDLSVYWYQQSLDQGLQFLIQYYNGEERAKGNILERFSAQQFPDLHSELNLSSLELGDSALYFCASSVEIGTGVNSPLHFGNGTRLTVT.

This clone was counted between two and nine times. The CDR3 is CASSLGDRGLGSYEQYF. The CDR3 bases are TGCGCCAGCAGCTTGGGGGACAGGGGATTAGGGTCCTACGAGCAGTACTTC. The genes are TRBV5-1 and TRBJ2-7; 10 positions match TRBD1. This CDR3 is 17 amino acids long. CDR1 SGHRS and CDR2 YFSETQ come from the germline V gene. Losses at the gene ends were 0 bases for V and 1 base for J; bases not matched to a gene: 7.

V gene TRBV6-1 combines with J gene TRBJ1-2; no definite D call. Trimming took 2 bases from V and 5 from J, leaving 9 bases between them. CDR3 size: 13 residues. Germline V gene sequence: CDR1 MNHNS, CDR2 SASEGT. This CDR3 is CASSERPLYGYTF. DNA of the CDR3: TGTGCCAGCAGTGAACGTCCCCTATATGGCTACACCTTC.

J is TRBJ2-3 and V is TRBV28; no clear D gene. This CDR3 region has 13 residues. Trimming removed 7 bases from V and 6 bases from J, with 14 bases in between. Germline assignment: CDR1 MDHEN and CDR2 SYDVKM. The CDR3 region is CASNPPNRDTQYF. CDR3 sequence (DNA): TGTGCCAGCAATCCGCCGAATAGGGATACGCAGTATTTT.